The entry below gives a single TCR beta chain sequence along with its context. Data came from immunoSEQ multiplex PCR; TCRdb stores just in-frame clones and leaves some out. The sample holds around 130,000 clones, around 80% seen once. The data stem from a study of blood T cell repertoires in COVID-19. Study summary: Samples representing acute and convalescent COVID-19 were sourced from the United States, Italy and Spain.

V was cut by 6 bases and J by 0 bases, with 12 bases left in between. Germline values: CDR1 MNHNY, CDR2 SVGAGI (reference sequence). The CDR3 sequence is 15 residues long. The J gene is TRBJ1-3, the V gene TRBV6-6; D might be TRBD1 (6 bases). What was sequenced was peripheral blood. The TCR sequence derives from a human donor in a cohort sampled during active COVID-19. The CDR3 region has the DNA TGTGCCAGCAGCCCCGGACAGCTCTCTGGAAACACCATATATTTT. Translating it yields CASSPGQLSGNTIYF.